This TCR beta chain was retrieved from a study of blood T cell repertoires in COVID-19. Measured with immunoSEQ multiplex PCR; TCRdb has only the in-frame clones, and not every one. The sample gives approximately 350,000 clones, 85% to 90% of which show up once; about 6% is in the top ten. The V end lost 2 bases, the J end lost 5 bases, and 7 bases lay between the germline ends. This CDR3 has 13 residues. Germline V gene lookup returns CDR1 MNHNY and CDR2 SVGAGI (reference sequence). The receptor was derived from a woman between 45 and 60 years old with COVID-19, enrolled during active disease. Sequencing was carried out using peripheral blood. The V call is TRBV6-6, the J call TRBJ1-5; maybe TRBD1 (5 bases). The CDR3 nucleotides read TGTGCCAGCAGTTACAGGGGTGATCAGCCCCAGCATTTT. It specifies CASSYRGDQPQHF.